One and the same sample provided the 29 T cell receptor beta chains below, sequenced in a study of human versus mouse CDR3 diversity and MHC coevolution. TCRdb keeps only in-frame clones here, not all; method: immunoSEQ multiplex PCR. The profile shows 80,000 or so clones, just under 95% of them singletons. The sequencing input was naive CD4+ T cells from blood. Stated subset: CD45RO-negative CD62L-positive naive CD4 T cells. The source is a person between 25 and 70 years old in good health.

With respect to this clone: The junction shows a germline mismatch at one end, possibly a read error. The chain recombines TRBV7-3 with TRBJ2-1, with D tentatively TRBD1 (5 bases). This CDR3 has 13 amino acids. Germline CDR1 SGHTA, CDR2 FQGTGA. The CDR3 DNA reads TGTGCCGGCAGCTCTAATCCCAGGGTTGAGCGGTTCTTC. Protein: CAGSSNPRVERFF. Based on the CDR3 plus reference TRBV7-3 and TRBJ2-1, the full variable domain is GAGVSQTPSNKVTEKGKYVELRCDPISGHTALYWYRQSLGQGPEFLIYFQGTGAADDSGLPNDRFFAVRPEGSVSTLKIQRTERGDSAVYLCAGSSNPRVERFFGPGTRLTVL.

The rearrangement links TRBV18 to TRBJ2-1, with TRBD1 matching 7 bases. The CDR3 covers 14 residues. V trimming: 3 bases; J trimming: 7 bases; junction bases outside the gene matches: 6. Germline V gene sequence: CDR1 KGHSH, CDR2 LQKENI. The CDR3 protein is CASSPQQGRNEQFF. Written as DNA, the CDR3 is TGTGCCAGCTCACCCCAACAGGGGCGGAATGAGCAGTTCTTC. Supplemented by reference TRBV18 and TRBJ2-1, the full variable domain reads NAGVMQNPRHLVRRRGQEARLRCSPMKGHSHVYWYRQLPEEGLKFMVYLQKENIIDESGMPKERFSAEFPKEGPSILRIQQVVRGDSAAYFCASSPQQGRNEQFFGPGTRLTVL.

The rearrangement uses TRBV7-6 and TRBJ1-2; D is undetermined. The CDR3 is 13 residues long. V shed 5 bases and J shed 3 bases, with 10 bases lying between them. Germline CDR1 is SGHVS and CDR2 is FNYEAQ. In nucleotides, the CDR3 is TGTGCCAGCAGCCCACAGTTTTACTATGGCTACACCTTC. This translates into CASSPQFYYGYTF. The variable domain in full, with the rest retrieved from reference TRBV7-6 and TRBJ1-2, is GAGVSQSPRYKVTKRGQDVALRCDPISGHVSLYWYRQALGQGPEFLTYFNYEAQQDKSGLPNDRFSAERPEGSISTLTIQRTEQRDSAMYRCASSPQFYYGYTFGSGTRLTVV.

This clone has a single count. The V gene is TRBV7-2, the J gene TRBJ2-2, with 7 bases identical to TRBD2. The CDR3 runs to 15 residues. The V and J ends lost 3 bases and 3 bases, in that order; junction bases with no gene match: 4. Germline CDR1 is SGHTA and CDR2 is FQGNSA. CDR3 in DNA: TGTGCCAGCAGCTTTGGCGGGAGTCACACCGGGGAGCTGTTTTTT. Translated, it gives CASSFGGSHTGELFF. Drawing the rest from reference TRBV7-2 and TRBJ2-2, the complete variable domain is GAGVSQSPSNKVTEKGKDVELRCDPISGHTALYWYRQSLGQGLEFLIYFQGNSAPDKSGLPSDRFSAERTGGSVSTLTIQRTQQEDSAVYLCASSFGGSHTGELFFGEGSRLTVL.

The genes are TRBV4-3 and TRBJ2-3; D might be TRBD2 (6 bases). Germline CDR1 reads LGHNA; CDR2 reads YSLEER. With 1 base removed from V and 4 bases from J, the gap between germline ends came to 9 bases. The CDR3 runs 14 residues. The CDR3: CASSQGGVPDTQYF. For the CDR3, the DNA is TGCGCCAGCAGCCAAGGGGGGGTGCCAGATACGCAGTATTTT.

This chain connects TRBV5-1 to TRBJ2-3, with 8 bases matching TRBD2. Per germline, CDR1 SGHRS and CDR2 YFSETQ. V gave up 7 bases and J gave up 4 bases; unmatched junction bases: 11. The CDR3 is 15 residues long. CDR3 DNA sequence: TGCGCCAGCGGGGAGCGGGAGAGAGGGGCAGATACGCAGTATTTT. Translating gives CASGERERGADTQYF.

This clone appeared a single time. The chain combines TRBV7-9 with TRBJ2-7; 7 bases are a match to TRBD1. This CDR3 has 15 amino acids. With 5 bases clipped from V and 3 bases from J, the junction kept 10 bases outside the gene matches. CDR1 and CDR2 from the germline V gene are SEHNR and FQNEAQ (reference sequence). CDR3 DNA sequence: TGTGCCAGCAGCCCCAGACAGGGTCTAGGCTACGAGCAGTACTTC. Amino acid sequence: CASSPRQGLGYEQYF.

The rearrangement uses TRBV28 and TRBJ2-7; 11 positions match TRBD1. Looked up from germline, CDR1 is MDHEN and CDR2 is SYDVKM. J gave up 4 bases and V 5 bases, and 4 bases lay outside the gene matches. CDR3 size: 14 residues. DNA for the CDR3: TGTGCCAGCAGTCCGGGACAGGGGGAATACGAGCAGTACTTC. Translation gives CASSPGQGEYEQYF.

The chain joins TRBV14 to TRBJ2-7, with 8 bases that match TRBD2. Trimming removed 4 bases from V and 7 bases from J; junction bases left unmatched: 6. Germline lookup yields CDR1 SGHDN and CDR2 FVKESK. CDR3 size: 13 residues. The CDR3 here is CASSRQLAEEQYF. DNA of the CDR3: TGTGCCAGCAGCCGTCAACTAGCGGAAGAGCAGTACTTC. The whole variable domain, filled in from reference TRBV14 and TRBJ2-7, reads EAGVTQFPSHSVIEKGQTVTLRCDPISGHDNLYWYRRVMGKEIKFLLHFVKESKQDESGMPNNRFLAERTGGTYSTLKVQPAELEDSGVYFCASSRQLAEEQYFGPGTRLTVT.

The gene calls are TRBV5-6 and TRBJ1-2; TRBD1 aligns across 7 bases. Trimming removed 3 bases from V and 8 bases from J; junction bases left unmatched: 16. This CDR3 region has 16 residues. Germline V gene data show CDR1 as SGHDT and CDR2 as YYEEEE. The CDR3 region is CASSSNRGGNLWGYTF. The CDR3 DNA sequence: TGTGCCAGCAGCTCAAACAGGGGCGGGAATCTATGGGGCTACACCTTC.

The chain joins TRBV5-4 to TRBJ1-1; 7 bases line up with TRBD1. In germline, CDR1 is SGHNT, CDR2 YYREEE (reference sequence). The CDR3 contains 13 residues. V shed 4 bases and J 5 bases; nucleotides not matched to a gene: 5. This CDR3 reads CASSQSGGTEAFF. CDR3 sequence (DNA): TGTGCCAGCAGCCAATCAGGGGGTACTGAAGCTTTCTTT.

This rearrangement joins TRBV5-6 to TRBJ2-7; the D gene is possibly TRBD1 (5 bases). The CDR3 is 14 residues long. The V gene's germline CDR1 is SGHDT and CDR2 YYEEEE. V lost 1 base and J 2 bases, leaving 10 bases between the germline ends. CDR3 region: CASSLYVTAYEQYF. The CDR3 DNA follows: TGTGCCAGCAGCTTGTATGTGACAGCCTACGAGCAGTACTTC.

The gene calls are TRBV11-3 and TRBJ2-1; D unresolved. The V gene's germline CDR1 is SGHNT and CDR2 YENEEA. This CDR3 is built from 16 residues. Trimming pared 2 bases from V and 0 bases from J, leaving 11 bases between. CDR3 region: CASSLRAGSSYNEQFF. The CDR3 nucleotides read TGTGCCAGCAGCTTAAGAGCAGGTAGCTCCTACAATGAGCAGTTCTTC. The variable domain in full, with the rest retrieved from reference TRBV11-3 and TRBJ2-1, is EAGVVQSPRYKIIEKKQPVAFWCNPISGHNTLYWYLQNLGQGPELLIRYENEEAVDDSQLPKDRFSAERLKGVDSTLKIQPAELGDSAVYLCASSLRAGSSYNEQFFGPGTRLTVL.

The V and J genes are TRBV6-4 and TRBJ2-3; TRBD2 matches at 8 bases. The germline V gene has CDR1 MRHNA and CDR2 SNTAGT. The CDR3 is 15 residues long. V shed 3 bases, J shed 5 bases, and the junction held 7 bases outside the gene matches. CDR3 region: CASSEAAGARDTQYF. In DNA, the CDR3 is TGTGCCAGCAGTGAAGCAGCGGGAGCCAGAGATACGCAGTATTTT.

The chain is built from TRBV6-6 and TRBJ2-7; no firm D call. Germline CDR1 MNHNY, CDR2 SVGAGI (reference sequence). CDR3 length: 12 residues. Between the trimmed V and J ends, which lost 4 bases and 4 bases, there was a span of 8 bases. In DNA form, the CDR3 reads TGTGCCAGCAGTTTGGGCCGGTACGAGCAGTACTTC. Amino acids: CASSLGRYEQYF.

As DNA, the CDR3 is TGTGCCAGCTCCCGGGGCTCTGGGGCCAACGTCCTGACTTTC. Translating gives CASSRGSGANVLTF. V is TRBV6-4 and J is TRBJ2-6; tentative D call: TRBD2 (5 bases). The V end lost 8 bases, the J end lost 0 bases, and 8 bases lay between the germline ends. CDR3 length equals 14 residues. Germline values: CDR1 MRHNA, CDR2 SNTAGT.

This clone was counted once. V is TRBV5-6 and J is TRBJ1-5; D call uncertain. Trimming pared 1 base from V and 0 bases from J, leaving 8 bases between. Germline V gene data show CDR1 as SGHDT and CDR2 as YYEEEE. The CDR3 has 15 residues. The CDR3 here is CASSLYSLSNQPQHF. CDR3 bases: TGTGCCAGCAGCTTGTATAGCCTTAGCAATCAGCCCCAGCATTTT.

This rearrangement joins TRBV12-1 to TRBJ1-1. TRBV12-1 is recorded as a pseudogene. This CDR3 is 12 amino acids long. Here the CDR3 DNA reads TGTGCCAGCAGCTCATACCGAGATGAAGCTTTCTTT. Encoded protein: CASSSYRDEAFF.

The rearrangement joins TRBV4-1 to TRBJ1-2, with 7 bases identical to TRBD1. Losses at the gene ends were 3 bases for V and 7 bases for J; bases not matched to a gene: 17. Per the germline V gene, CDR1 is MGHRA and CDR2 is YSYEKL. The CDR3 length is 17 residues. CDR3 nucleotide sequence: TGCGCCAGCAGCCACGCCCTGAGACAGGGCGTTGGGGGTGGCTACACCTTC. Translating it yields CASSHALRQGVGGGYTF.

This chain joins TRBV18 and TRBJ2-1; the D gene is possibly TRBD2 (5 bases). From germline, CDR1 is KGHSH and CDR2 LQKENI. This CDR3 has 13 residues. V was pared by 3 bases and J by 9 bases, with 12 bases between. CDR3 region: CASSPPGEIEQFF. For the CDR3, the DNA is TGTGCCAGCTCACCGCCTGGGGAGATTGAGCAGTTCTTC.

Turning to this clone: The same CDR3 can be traced to other DNA sequences in this sample. This chain joins TRBV18 and TRBJ2-3, with D possibly matching TRBD2 (5 bases). The germline V gene has CDR1 KGHSH and CDR2 LQKENI. The CDR3 has 15 residues. The V and J ends lost 3 bases and 1 base respectively, with 11 bases between them. For the CDR3, the DNA is TGTGCCAGCTCACCTCGGGGTAGGGGCACAGATACGCAGTATTTT. Its protein is CASSPRGRGTDTQYF. The variable domain in full, completed from reference TRBV18 and TRBJ2-3, reads NAGVMQNPRHLVRRRGQEARLRCSPMKGHSHVYWYRQLPEEGLKFMVYLQKENIIDESGMPKERFSAEFPKEGPSILRIQQVVRGDSAAYFCASSPRGRGTDTQYFGPGTRLTVL.

The chain carries TRBV6-1 and TRBJ1-2; TRBD1 aligns across 8 bases. Per germline, CDR1 MNHNS and CDR2 SASEGT. The V and J ends lost 7 bases and 8 bases, in that order; junction bases with no gene match: 9. The CDR3 has 13 amino acids. CDR3 DNA sequence: TGTGCCAGCACCTTGACAGGGGCGCTCGGCTACACCTTC. Protein: CASTLTGALGYTF.

The rearrangement links TRBV27 to TRBJ1-1; no clear D. The V gene's germline CDR1 is MNHEY and CDR2 SMNVEV (reference sequence). Deletions cut 3 bases from V and 0 bases from J, with 8 bases between. The CDR3 extends over 14 amino acids. CDR3 sequence reads: CASSFGGLNTEAFF. CDR3 coding DNA: TGTGCCAGCAGTTTCGGCGGCTTGAACACTGAAGCTTTCTTT.

The gene calls are TRBV2 and TRBJ1-3, with D unresolved. Germline lookup yields CDR1 SNHLY and CDR2 FYNNEI. This CDR3 spans 16 amino acids. V lost 2 bases, J lost 2 bases, and 13 bases lay in between. The CDR3 loop reads CASSERHPTAGNTIYF. As DNA, the CDR3 is TGTGCCAGCAGTGAACGTCACCCAACAGCTGGAAACACCATATATTTT.

The chain recombines TRBV7-9 with TRBJ1-1, with a tentative D call TRBD1 (6 bases). The V gene's germline CDR1 is SEHNR and CDR2 FQNEAQ (reference sequence). CDR3 length equals 14 residues. V was pared by 5 bases and J by 1 base, with 11 bases between. The DNA for the CDR3 is TGTGCCAGCAGCCGCCGACAGGAGAACACTGAAGCTTTCTTT. This sequence encodes CASSRRQENTEAFF.

The chain has TRBV29-1 and TRBJ1-1; possible D gene TRBD1, 5 bases. V lost 7 bases and J lost 1, with 10 bases in between. This CDR3 comprises 12 residues. In germline, CDR1 is SQVTM, CDR2 ANQGSEA. CDR3 coding DNA: TGCAGCGCGCGACAGACGAACACTGAAGCTTTCTTT. Its translation: CSARQTNTEAFF.

The chain couples TRBV5-1 to TRBJ2-1, with 13 bases fitting TRBD2. This CDR3 contains 16 residues. V shed 4 bases and J 6 bases; nucleotides not matched to a gene: 7. CDR1 and CDR2 from the germline V gene are SGHRS and YFSETQ. The CDR3 protein is CASSRTTSGRSNEQFF. The CDR3 nucleotides read TGCGCCAGCAGCCGAACGACTAGCGGGAGGTCCAATGAGCAGTTCTTC. Looking up the rest from reference TRBV5-1 and TRBJ2-1 gives the full variable domain: KAGVTQTPRYLIKTRGQQVTLSCSPISGHRSVSWYQQTPGQGLQFLFEYFSETQRNKGNFPGRFSGRQFSNSRSEMNVSTLELGDSALYLCASSRTTSGRSNEQFFGPGTRLTVL.

This chain uses TRBV11-1 with TRBJ2-1; tentatively, D is TRBD2 (6 bases). Germline CDR1 reads SGHAT; CDR2 reads FQDESV (reference sequence). V was shortened by 5 bases and J by 4 bases, with 15 bases between the two germline ends. The CDR3 has 15 amino acids. The CDR3 nucleotides are TGTGCCAGCAGCCTCCGGGACTCGAAGTACAATGAGCAGTTCTTC. Protein sequence: CASSLRDSKYNEQFF. The full variable domain, its missing parts supplied by reference TRBV11-1 and TRBJ2-1, is EAEVAQSPRYKITEKSQAVAFWCDPISGHATLYWYRQILGQGPELLVQFQDESVVDDSQLPKDRFSAERLKGVDSTLKIQPAELGDSAMYLCASSLRDSKYNEQFFGPGTRLTVL.

CDR3 sequence: CASSPQSSSNEQYF. The CDR3, as DNA: TGTGCCAGCAGCCCGCAATCCTCGAGTAACGAGCAGTACTTC. This sequence joins TRBV9 and TRBJ2-7, with D uncertain. Per the germline V gene, CDR1 is SGDLS and CDR2 is YYNGEE. This CDR3 is built from 14 residues. Trimming took off 4 bases at V and 5 bases at J, with 16 bases between the two ends.